Sequencing of this TCR beta chain was carried out in a study of chemoradiotherapy in HPV16-positive cancers. Sequenced by immunoSEQ multiplex PCR; TCRdb stores in-frame clones only, minus some. This repertoire shows fewer than 6,000 clones, about 85% found once; its top ten account for around a tenth. Trimming took 7 bases from V and 7 from J; bases not matched to a gene: 8. CDR1 and CDR2 (germline): SNHLY, FYNNEI. The CDR3 has 13 amino acids. The clonotype originates from a human donor with HPV-associated anogenital cancer. Sequencing used tumor tissue, obtained from a patient who underwent chemoradiotherapy. The V gene is TRBV2, the J gene TRBJ2-7; 9 bases are shared with TRBD1. The CDR3 DNA reads as TGTGCCAGCAATCGGGACAGGGTACGAGAGCAGTACTTC. This translates into CASNRDRVREQYF.